This record covers a single T cell receptor (beta chain). The antigen remains unidentified. This record belongs to a study of T cells in Graves' hyperthyroidism and ophthalmopathy. Study-level information: The initial diagnosis was the point when peripheral blood was collected, ahead of any treatment. General study findings and limits: The model's output predicted ophthalmopathy at a median of roughly 6.9 months prior to onset.

It was RNA transcripts that yielded the amplified TCR beta CDR3 regions. HTBI primers drove first-round RT-PCR of the TCR CDR3. TCRdb fed the multiplex PCR reads into MiXCR, producing one record per CDR3 protein. The sample lists over 250,000 distinct CDR3 sequences; roughly 22% were seen once. V lost 4 bases and J lost 1; bases outside the gene matches: 6. Per germline, CDR1 SGDLS and CDR2 YYNGEE. This CDR3 has 15 residues. The V call is TRBV9, the J call TRBJ2-7; TRBD1 aligns across 9 bases. The TCR sequence derives from a man aged 30 to 39 with Graves' ophthalmopathy. Input material: blood. The CDR3 protein is CASSPSGQGSYEQYF. In DNA form, the CDR3 reads TGTGCCAGCAGCCCGTCCGGACAGGGGTCCTACGAGCAGTACTTC.